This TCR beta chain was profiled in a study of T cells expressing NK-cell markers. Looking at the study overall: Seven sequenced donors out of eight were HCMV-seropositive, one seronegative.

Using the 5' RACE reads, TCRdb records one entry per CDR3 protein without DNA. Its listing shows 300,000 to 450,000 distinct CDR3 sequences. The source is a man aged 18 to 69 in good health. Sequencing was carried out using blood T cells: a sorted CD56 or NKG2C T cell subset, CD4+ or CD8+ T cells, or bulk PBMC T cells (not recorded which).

CDR3: CASRGQGWNGELFF. The chain has TRBV27 and TRBJ2-2; TCRdb gives TRBD1 as the D gene, but with no DNA this cannot be confirmed. Germline-derived CDR1 and CDR2 are MNHEY and SMNVEV (reference sequence). There are 14 residues in the CDR3.